This TCR beta chain was identified in a study of blood T cell repertoires in COVID-19 (dated by TCRdb to 2018 to 2021). Background for the entire study: The collaborator samples originated in the United States, Italy and Spain and spanned the acute and convalescent phases of COVID-19. Subjects who had been exposed to COVID-19, were actively infected with it, or had recovered from it provided the deeply sampled blood TCRbeta repertoires that made up the dataset. The prospective study material was composed of cDNA or gDNA derived from T cells, B-cell-depleted T cells, or PBMCs. HLA class I and class II types, where available, came from metadata supplied by the sample provider rather than from assay-based typing. The sample metadata nearly always contained a de-identified subject ID, COVID-19 status, age in years and sex. The samples were drawn from two sources: the first 160 participants of the ongoing ImmuneRACE study, and 1,254 subjects contributed by 6 global collaborators. A freely available public database, intended as a resource for researchers studying the immune response to SARS-CoV-2, is where the repertoires were released. What the authors observed across the whole study: How much clinical and demographic metadata was included differed by source and by participant, and the metadata was provided uncurated.

Trimming costs V 6 bases and J 7 bases, and their ends lie 15 bases apart. CDR1 and CDR2, looked up from the germline V gene, are KGHSH and LQKENI. From the cysteine up to the phenylalanine, the CDR3 has a length of 13 residues. The sequence is cut down to CDR3 DNA, 39 bases in frame from base 1. The immunoSEQ Assay, a bias-controlled multiplex PCR, was used to amplify TCRbeta CDR3 regions from genomic DNA. Turning to the authors' computational methods: The number of nucleated cells in each sample was estimated from the amplification of reference gene primers within the assay. Sequence reads were collapsed and filtered to measure the absolute abundance of every unique TCRbeta CDR3 rearrangement. For each sample, productive Simpson clonality was calculated as the square root of Simpson's diversity index over productive rearrangements. TCRdb limited this immuneACCESS table to in-frame rearrangements with V and J called. A share of clones is missing; checked studies link under half to unresolved V genes, and the rest is unexplained. That table furnishes V, J and clone size, whereas the DNA furnished D and trimming. A total of fewer than 250,000 clones appear in this sample, about 90% of them only once. Clones ranked in the top ten supply approximately 3.7% of the sample.

In the prospective study, participants were about 18 to 95 years old, resided in 24 geographic areas of the United States, and were enrolled through a virtual design. To assign participants to cohorts, the prospective study relied on clinical history that participants themselves reported in a screening survey and a study questionnaire. Exposed participants had been in contact, within 2 weeks of entering the study, with a person who had a PCR-confirmed or clinician-diagnosed case of COVID-19. Mobile phlebotomists in the prospective study collected whole blood, serum and a nasopharyngeal or oropharyngeal swab from every participant. Participants in the prospective study had the option to provide additional blood draws and questionnaires over an approximately 2-month period. Before DNA extraction, prospective study blood samples were shipped either frozen or at room temperature. To note about this clone: No cognate antigen has been identified for it. Base qualities were left out, and no much larger clone turns up one base away.

The sample taken for sequencing was PBMCs or T cells enriched from blood (not recorded which). The TCR comes from a woman aged 25 to 39 who had been exposed to COVID-19. This sequence uses TRBV18 and TRBJ1-1, with no confidently assigned D gene. The CDR3 here reads CASSPTSPHEAFF. At the DNA level, the sequence is TGTGCCAGCTCGCCGACTTCGCCGCATGAAGCTTTCTTT.